This TCR beta chain appears in the sequencing data of a study of blood T cell repertoires in COVID-19. On the study more broadly: From T cells, B-cell-depleted T cells, or PBMCs came the material, which was cDNA or gDNA.

Sequenced by immunoSEQ multiplex PCR; TCRdb stores in-frame clones only, minus some. Of 90,000 to 150,000 clones listed, around 82% were seen once; the top ten hold around an eighth. This CDR3 region has 15 residues. V lost 2 bases and J lost 5; bases outside the gene matches: 9. Germline CDR1 SGDLS, CDR2 YYNGEE. The receptor was derived from a human donor in a cohort sampled during active COVID-19. The sequenced sample consisted of peripheral blood. The chain links TRBV9 to TRBJ2-5, with 7 bases aligning to TRBD1. In DNA form, the CDR3 reads TGTGCCAGCAGCGTGGGGACAGACCCCTTCGAGACCCAGTACTTC. It encodes CASSVGTDPFETQYF.